The text below deals with one T cell receptor (beta chain). Researchers prepared the TRB cDNA libraries using 5' RACE with UMI labels. TCRdb derives one entry per CDR3 protein from the 5' RACE reads, leaving out DNA. The sample shows about 48,000 distinct CDR3 sequences, and approximately 16% sits with its ten largest clones. This sample stems from a study of CXCR3-negative and CXCR3-positive naive CD8 T cells. The CDR3 extends over 14 amino acids. Germline loops: CDR1 MNHEY, CDR2 SMNVEV (reference sequence). This TCR came from a human donor in good health. Some clones in this sample may be carry-over from other donors' samples. The chain recombines TRBV27 with TRBJ1-4; checking the TCRdb D call of TRBD1 is not possible without DNA. Sequencing was done on a sample of memory CD8+ T cells from blood. CDR3 sequence: CASSFSQGNEKLFF.